This T cell receptor (beta chain) was identified during a study of a mutant IDH1 vaccine in newly diagnosed glioma. This CDR3 is 13 amino acids long. Between the trimmed V and J ends, which lost 5 bases and 1 base, there was a span of 8 bases. Germline V lookup: CDR1 LNHDA, CDR2 SQIVND (reference sequence). Profiled with immunoSEQ multiplex PCR; TCRdb holds only in-frame clones, not every one. The table shows tens of thousands of clones, with roughly nine tenths occurring only once. About this clone itself: The antigen is undetermined.

Described time point: week 5, during vaccination. A 20-mer mutant IDH1 peptide at 300 ug was injected subcutaneously with topical imiquimod. The clonotype was recovered from a young man with glioma. The starting material was PBMCs, obtained from a glioma patient whose treatment included an IDH1 peptide vaccine. The chain joins TRBV19 to TRBJ1-1; no firm D call. The DNA of the CDR3 is TGTGCCAGTAGTGCCCACAGGAACACTGAAGCTTTCTTT. As protein: CASSAHRNTEAFF.